These 8 T cell receptor beta chains came from one sample sequenced in a study of T-cell reconstitution after alpha-beta-depleted transplantation in children (dated by TCRdb to 2015 to 2016). Preparation of the library involved PCR. Data came from an Illumina HiSeq 2500. Molecular barcoding was employed in the preparation of TCR libraries, with unique molecular identifiers being used to normalize TCRbeta repertoire quantification. Clones were called with MiXCR by TCRdb after fastp trimmed the public reads at Q25, and only in-frame beta chains were retained. Each record represents a unique CDR3 protein, reported with the most common genes and DNA among its rows. The sample yields a few hundred thousand distinct CDR3 sequences; around 25% were counted once. The top ten clones comprise over 2.5% of the sample. In the paper's terms, the treatment or condition label means: allogeneic hematopoietic cell transplantation with graft depleted of TCRalphabeta T cells and CD19 B cells.

The material was PBMCs, obtained before TCRalphabeta/CD19-depleted stem cell transplant. The receptors come from a girl between 2 and 10 years old with Fanconi anemia, due to receive a stem cell transplant.

This clonotype has at least ten counts. The V call is TRBV20-1, the J call TRBJ2-7, with TRBD2 matching over 14 bases. The CDR3 covers 13 residues. Germline V lookup: CDR1 DFQATT, CDR2 SNEGSKA (reference sequence). V lost 4 bases, J lost 12 bases, and 8 bases stayed unmatched. The CDR3 sequence is CSATEGLAGVLYF. CDR3 DNA: TGCAGTGCTACGGAGGGACTAGCGGGAGTCCTGTACTTC.

The chain carries TRBV12-3 or TRBV12-4 and TRBJ1-1; TRBD1 is a possible D gene (5 bases). V gave up 7 bases and J gave up 1 base, with 13 bases separating them. The CDR3 is 14 amino acids. As DNA, the CDR3 is TGTGCCAGCACCCTGGGACCCCGGAACACTGAAGCTTTCTTT. Residues: CASTLGPRNTEAFF.

This clonotype was counted at least ten times. V gene TRBV29-1 combines with J gene TRBJ2-1, with TRBD2 identical over 7 bases. Per germline, CDR1 SQVTM and CDR2 ANQGSEA. This CDR3 is built from 16 residues. Trimming removed 4 bases from V and 0 bases from J; junction bases left unmatched: 9. The CDR3 loop reads CSVGGSGKSSYNEQFF. In nucleotides, the CDR3 is TGCAGCGTTGGAGGAAGCGGGAAAAGCTCCTACAATGAGCAGTTCTTC.

The CDR3 DNA reads as TGCGCCAGCAGCCCACTGACTAGCGGGAGGTCCACAGATACGCAGTATTTT. It translates to CASSPLTSGRSTDTQYF. This rearrangement joins TRBV5-1 to TRBJ2-3; 13 bases are shared with TRBD2. The CDR3 is 17 residues long. CDR1 is SGHRS, CDR2 YFSETQ, per germline. With V trimmed by 4 bases and J by 2 bases, 7 bases remained unmatched.

The chain links TRBV20-1 to TRBJ1-3, with D possibly being TRBD1 (6 bases). The CDR3 sequence is 16 residues long. V lost 1 base and J lost 2, with 15 bases in between. Germline V gene lookup returns CDR1 DFQATT and CDR2 SNEGSKA (reference sequence). The CDR3 region is CSARAQGKGTGNTIYF. For the CDR3, the DNA is TGCAGTGCTAGAGCCCAGGGGAAAGGGACTGGAAACACCATATATTTT.

The DNA for the CDR3 is TGCAGTGCCCGCGGACAGGGAGGAACAGATACGCAGTATTTT. Translating it yields CSARGQGGTDTQYF. V is TRBV20-1 and J is TRBJ2-3; 8 positions match TRBD1. CDR1 and CDR2 (germline): DFQATT, SNEGSKA (reference sequence). The J segment lost 3 bases and the V segment lost 6 bases, leaving 8 bases of the junction unmatched. This CDR3 spans 14 amino acids.

This clonotype was counted only a few times. The rearrangement uses TRBV20-1 and TRBJ2-7, with TRBD1 as a possible D gene (6 bases). This CDR3 region has 13 residues. Germline V gene lookup returns CDR1 DFQATT and CDR2 SNEGSKA (reference sequence). The V gene lost 4 bases and the J gene lost 1 base, with 11 bases spanning the gap. Here the CDR3 reads CSANDRRSYEQYF. The CDR3 nucleotides read TGCAGTGCTAACGACAGGAGATCCTACGAGCAGTACTTC.

The rearrangement joins TRBV29-1 to TRBJ2-5; 7 nucleotides match TRBD2. The J segment lost 5 bases and the V segment lost 3 bases, leaving 3 bases of the junction unmatched. Germline CDR1 reads SQVTM; CDR2 reads ANQGSEA. The length of the CDR3 is 12 residues. The CDR3 loop is CSVDGEGETQYF. In nucleotides, the CDR3 is TGCAGCGTTGATGGGGAGGGGGAGACCCAGTACTTC.